These 9 T cell receptor beta chains were all obtained from the same sample, sequenced in a study of post-analysis software for immune sequencing data. Study findings and constraints: Patients showed TRBV5-6, TRBV5-1 and TRBV20-1 among roughly 5 TRBV segments more frequent than in controls.

Unique molecular identifiers were present in the TCR beta cDNA libraries. TCRdb redid the calling of the PCR reads with MiXCR, one entry per CDR3 protein. The sample carries around 710,000 distinct CDR3 sequences, 35% to 55% recorded once. The antigens of these receptors remain unknown. The sample taken for sequencing was blood. Receptors were obtained from a girl aged 10 to 17 with multiple sclerosis.

The chain couples TRBV28 to TRBJ2-7, with 9 bases lining up with TRBD1. There are 16 residues in the CDR3. Germline V gene lookup returns CDR1 MDHEN and CDR2 SYDVKM. J was trimmed by 4 bases and V by 6 bases; bases with no gene match: 13. This chain's CDR3 is CASSRDPGTGSYEQYF. DNA for the CDR3: TGTGCCAGCAGCAGAGATCCCGGGACAGGGAGTTACGAGCAGTACTTC. The variable domain in full, with the rest retrieved from reference TRBV28 and TRBJ2-7, is DVKVTQSSRYLVKRTGEKVFLECVQDMDHENMFWYRQDPGLGLRLIYFSYDVKMKEKGDIPEGYSVSREKKERFSLILESASTNQTSMYLCASSRDPGTGSYEQYFGPGTRLTVT.

This CDR3 is CSVAVGLDGYTF. CDR3 in DNA: TGCAGCGTTGCAGTCGGGTTGGATGGCTACACCTTC. The genes are TRBV29-1 and TRBJ1-2; D not resolved. This CDR3 has 12 amino acids. V lost 4 bases and J 6 bases, leaving 12 bases between the germline ends. The germline V gene has CDR1 SQVTM and CDR2 ANQGSEA.

This chain links TRBV24-1 with TRBJ1-1; maybe TRBD1 (5 bases). This CDR3 spans 13 amino acids. Germline V gene data show CDR1 as KGHDR and CDR2 as SFDVKD. With 9 bases removed from V and 3 bases from J, the gap between germline ends came to 13 bases. The CDR3 reads CATRPGSDTEAFF. CDR3 DNA sequence: TGTGCCACCCGGCCAGGGAGTGACACTGAAGCTTTCTTT.

The chain links TRBV29-1 to TRBJ2-7, with 10 bases that match TRBD1. The CDR3 is 15 residues long. The V gene's germline CDR1 is SQVTM and CDR2 ANQGSEA. The V segment lost 7 bases and the J segment 0 bases; nucleotides outside the gene matches: 9. CDR3: CSDGTGDLDSYEQYF. The CDR3 DNA follows: TGCAGCGACGGGACAGGGGACCTGGACTCCTACGAGCAGTACTTC.

The rearrangement links TRBV20-1 to TRBJ2-7; 7 positions match TRBD1. Germline CDR1 reads DFQATT; CDR2 reads SNEGSKA (reference sequence). With V trimmed by 6 bases and J by 3 bases, 8 bases remained unmatched. CDR3 length: 13 residues. CDR3 loop: CSAFRDSFYEQYF. Here the CDR3 DNA reads TGCAGTGCGTTCCGGGACAGCTTCTACGAGCAGTACTTC.

This clonotype was counted only a few times. This rearrangement joins TRBV9 to TRBJ2-5; D is undetermined. CDR3 length: 14 amino acids. The V gene's germline CDR1 is SGDLS and CDR2 YYNGEE. V was trimmed by 0 bases and J by 5 bases, leaving 11 bases between them. The CDR3 protein is CASSVGDRAETQYF. The CDR3 DNA reads as TGTGCCAGCAGCGTAGGAGATAGGGCGGAGACCCAGTACTTC.

This chain links TRBV30 with TRBJ2-1, with 10 bases identical to TRBD2. This CDR3 has 12 residues. Germline-derived CDR1 and CDR2 are GTSNPN and SVGIG (reference sequence). The V gene end was trimmed by 3 bases and the J gene end by 13 bases; junction bases not matched to a gene: 6. The CDR3 sequence: CAWRPEREGQFF. CDR3 coding DNA: TGTGCCTGGAGGCCCGAGCGGGAGGGCCAGTTCTTC.

The chain recombines TRBV20-1 with TRBJ1-2; a possible D gene is TRBD1 (5 bases). Trimming stripped 3 bases from V and 0 bases from J, with 14 bases between. In germline, CDR1 is DFQATT, CDR2 SNEGSKA (reference sequence). The CDR3 covers 15 residues. CDR3 region: CSARRGGLANYGYTF. CDR3 nucleotide sequence: TGCAGTGCTAGGCGGGGCGGGTTAGCTAACTATGGCTACACCTTC.

The gene calls are TRBV7-9 and TRBJ1-5; maybe TRBD1 (5 bases). Deletions cut 5 bases from V and 6 bases from J, with 17 bases between. Per the germline V gene, CDR1 is SEHNR and CDR2 is FQNEAQ (reference sequence). This CDR3 is 15 amino acids long. CDR3 residues: CASSTGGVEVQPQHF. For the CDR3, the DNA is TGTGCCAGCAGCACGGGGGGGGTTGAGGTTCAGCCCCAGCATTTT.